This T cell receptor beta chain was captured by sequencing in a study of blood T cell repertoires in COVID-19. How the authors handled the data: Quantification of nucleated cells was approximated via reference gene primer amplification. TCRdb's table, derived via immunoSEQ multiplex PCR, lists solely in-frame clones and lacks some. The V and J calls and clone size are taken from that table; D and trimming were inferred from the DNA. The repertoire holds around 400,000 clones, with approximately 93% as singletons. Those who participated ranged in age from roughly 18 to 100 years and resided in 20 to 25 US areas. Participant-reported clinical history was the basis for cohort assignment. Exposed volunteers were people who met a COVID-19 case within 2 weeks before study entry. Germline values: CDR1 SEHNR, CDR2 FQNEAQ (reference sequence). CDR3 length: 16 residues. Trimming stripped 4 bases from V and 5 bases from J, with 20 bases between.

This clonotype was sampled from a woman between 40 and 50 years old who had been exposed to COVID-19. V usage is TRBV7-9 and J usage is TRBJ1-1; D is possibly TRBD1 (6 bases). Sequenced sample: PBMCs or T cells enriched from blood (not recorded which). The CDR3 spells CASSSRVGAGSTEAFF. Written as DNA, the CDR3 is TGTGCCAGCAGCTCACGCGTGGGGGCAGGGAGTACTGAAGCTTTCTTT.